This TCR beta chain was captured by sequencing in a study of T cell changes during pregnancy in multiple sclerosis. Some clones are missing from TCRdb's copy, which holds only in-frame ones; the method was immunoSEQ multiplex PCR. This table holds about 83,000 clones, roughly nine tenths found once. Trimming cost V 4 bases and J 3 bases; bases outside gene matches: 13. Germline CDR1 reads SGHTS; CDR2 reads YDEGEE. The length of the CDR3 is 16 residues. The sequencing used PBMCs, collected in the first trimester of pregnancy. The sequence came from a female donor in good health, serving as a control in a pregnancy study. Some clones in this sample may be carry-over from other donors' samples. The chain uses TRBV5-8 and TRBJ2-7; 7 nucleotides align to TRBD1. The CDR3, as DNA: TGTGCCAGCAGCCCACAACGGACAGGTCGGGTCTACGAGCAGTACTTC. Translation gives CASSPQRTGRVYEQYF.